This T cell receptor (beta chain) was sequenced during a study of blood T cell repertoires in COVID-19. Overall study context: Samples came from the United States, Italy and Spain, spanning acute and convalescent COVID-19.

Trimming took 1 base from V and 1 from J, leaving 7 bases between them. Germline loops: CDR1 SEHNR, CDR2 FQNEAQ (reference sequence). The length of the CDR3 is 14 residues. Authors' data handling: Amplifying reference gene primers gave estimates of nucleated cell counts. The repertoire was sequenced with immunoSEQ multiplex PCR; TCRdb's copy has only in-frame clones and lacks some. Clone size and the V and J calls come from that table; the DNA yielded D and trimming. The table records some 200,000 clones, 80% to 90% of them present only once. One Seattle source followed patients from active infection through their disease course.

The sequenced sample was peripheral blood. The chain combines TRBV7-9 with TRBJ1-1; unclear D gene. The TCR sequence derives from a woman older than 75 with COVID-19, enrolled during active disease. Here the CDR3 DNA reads TGTGCCAGCAGCTTAGAATCGCGGAACACTGAAGCTTTCTTT. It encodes CASSLESRNTEAFF.